This T cell receptor beta chain originates from a study of T cells in Graves' hyperthyroidism and ophthalmopathy (dated 2019 in TCRdb). Looking at the study overall: Peripheral blood was sampled at the time of initial diagnosis, prior to any treatment. Whether ophthalmopathy could be predicted prospectively was tested in an independent validation cohort made up of 18 hyperthyroidism patients plus 17 patients who later progressed to ophthalmopathy. According to the paper, TCR Vbeta CDR3 sequencing was carried out on some 140 peripheral blood samples, which came from under 50 ophthalmopathy, some 73 hyperthyroidism and roughly 17 progressor patients. To identify TCR V-J signatures that set the groups apart, the researchers used a discovery cohort of more than 95 patients, made up of 40 to 45 with Graves' ophthalmopathy and 55 to 65 with stable Graves' hyperthyroidism. After blood sampling, hyperthyroidism patients were treated with methimazole at a starting dose of 30 mg daily, and ophthalmopathy patients were treated with high-dose intravenous methylprednisolone. Thyroid tissue and blood T-cell repertoires from several Graves' hyperthyroidism patients were also compared in the study. The 100 discovery patients were divided at random into training and test sets in a 7:3 ratio. General study outcomes and caveats: No statistical method was used to set the sample size in advance, and investigators knew the group allocation. In validation, the model predicted progression to ophthalmopathy with roughly 70% sensitivity and roughly 72% specificity, a median of about 6.7 months before onset. In cross-validation, a model built on a 13 V-J signature told ophthalmopathy apart from stable hyperthyroidism with under 90% sensitivity and around 81% specificity, and in testing the same model reached 80%/75%. Most expanded thyroid clonotypes (frequency above 0.001) were also found in blood, which suggests that blood repertoires may mirror thyroid immune responses.

Stable Graves' hyperthyroidism was defined as the absence of progression to ophthalmopathy over 18 months of follow-up. Hyperthyroidism patients were newly diagnosed, had a disease duration of under 2 months, and were aged 18 to 65 years. Exclusion was applied to patients with uncontrolled infections, other autoimmune diseases, pregnancy or lactation. Diagnoses were established on the basis of clinical symptoms, serum thyroxine and TRAb, thyroid ultrasound, and orbital computed tomography. PBMCs were separated from roughly 10 ml of fresh peripheral blood using Ficoll-Paque density gradient centrifugation. Trizol reagent was used to extract total RNA, and RNA quality was then checked on an Agilent 2100 Bioanalyzer. TCR beta CDR3 regions were amplified from RNA transcripts. For the first round of RT-PCR on the TCR CDR3, the HTBI primer set was used together with the Qiagen OneStep RT-PCR kit. A second multiplex PCR round built the libraries, followed by size selection and purification. Libraries were sequenced paired-end with 100 bp reads on an Illumina HiSeq2000. The paper's data handling went like this. SOAPnuke was used to process the raw data, with reads discarded if the reads contained adapters or uncalled bases, had a mean Phred below 15, or lacked an exact constant-primer or identifier match. COPE v1.2.5 was used to merge high-quality paired reads, and clonotypes were defined as unique nucleotide sequences. MiTCR v1.1 was used to align the clonotypes against IMGT TRBV, TRBD and TRBJ reference segments. Only V-J combinations with frequency above 0.0001, covering 99% to 99.2% of repertoires, were analysed. A TCS score was defined as the ratio of F50 (clonal expansion) to E x V (chaos), with BLOSUM62-based TCRdist applied between CDR3 peptides within each V-J. Welch's t-statistics and random forest reduced some 510 V-J features to about 13, which were used in a naive Bayes classifier (R e1071). TCRdb trimmed the raw reads at Q25, called clones with MiXCR and kept productive beta chains. CDR3 protein duplicates are merged, each entry listing the most common genes and DNA. The V and J calls were determined by TCRdb, not by the authors. In all, the sample holds under 650,000 distinct CDR3 sequences, and 15% to 20% of those were seen once. The ten biggest clones cover approximately 3.8% of the sample.

The CDR3 runs 11 amino acids, cysteine and phenylalanine included. The CDR3 DNA has 33 bases and is translated from base 1. From a lookup of the germline V gene, CDR1 and CDR2 are SGHDN and FVKESK. About this clonotype: Its binding antigen is unknown. No much larger clonotype is one base removed from it; base qualities were not supplied.

The rearrangement combines TRBV14 with TRBJ1-5; the D segment could be TRBD1, given 5 matching bases. This receptor was identified in a woman in her 30s with Graves' hyperthyroidism. The sequencing input was blood. The CDR3 here reads CVEAGCQPQHF. The DNA reads as follows: TGTGTCGAAGCAGGGTGTCAGCCCCAGCATTTT.